This T cell receptor (beta chain) was found in a study of T cell clones after liver transplantation. Study-wide context: Pre-transplant mixed lymphocyte reactions yielded third-party-reactive TCRbeta sequences as comparators for graft-donor-reactive sequences.

A remark on this clone: Its target is unknown.

Study findings and constraints: Circulating graft-donor-reactive CD4 TCRbeta sequences fell significantly post-transplant in most of the 8 subjects.

Sequencing was performed with immunoSEQ multiplex PCR; in TCRdb, only in-frame clones are kept and a portion is missing. The sample lists about 120,000 clones; around nine tenths were seen once. This receptor was identified in a human patient who received a liver transplant. The graft donor may account for some of the T cells. The input for sequencing was CD4+ T cells from blood, taken 12 months after liver transplant.

The CDR3 loop reads CASSAGTVKNYGYTF. The CDR3, as DNA: TGTGCCAGCAGCGCAGGGACGGTCAAGAACTATGGCTACACCTTC. The chain couples TRBV9 to TRBJ1-2; D may be TRBD1 (5 bases). With 3 bases removed from V and 2 bases from J, the gap between germline ends came to 14 bases. The CDR3 sequence is 15 residues long. Germline V gene lookup returns CDR1 SGDLS and CDR2 YYNGEE.